This T cell receptor beta chain was documented in a study of T cell clusters in autoimmune cytopenias. The study, taken as a whole, reports: Primary autoimmune cytopenia patients appeared to lack physiological T cell clusters present in healthy donors.

TRB rearrangements were amplified by touch-down multiplex PCR with mixed TRB-A/B primers. TCRdb reworked the multiplex PCR reads into one entry per CDR3 protein, no DNA. Reported are 6,500 to 7,000 distinct CDR3 sequences; the ten largest clones contain more than 30%. This clonotype registers medium-sized by frequency. Its antigen is not known. TRB was amplified from around 0.25 ug of peripheral blood genomic DNA per sample. The V gene's germline CDR1 is LNHDA and CDR2 SQIVND (reference sequence). This CDR3 comprises 12 residues. The same sample was also used in a study of T cell repertoires in aging, cancer and after chemotherapy. As reported in that work: Donors were grouped into six age bands spanning 30 or younger through 70 or older. About 9 million TCR reads were in the whole dataset. Across the chemotherapy interval, each cancer cohort showed higher median generation probability, suggesting thymic rebound.

The chain carries TRBV19 and TRBJ2-1. Sequencing input: peripheral blood. This sequence was found in a human donor in good health. CDR3 sequence reads: CASSILDNEQFF.